This passage covers 6 T cell receptor beta chains from one sample sequenced in a study of blood T cell repertoires in COVID-19. TCRdb's table, derived via immunoSEQ multiplex PCR, lists solely in-frame clones and lacks some. This table holds fewer than 200,000 clones, around four fifths found once. Sequenced: PBMCs or T cells enriched from blood (not recorded which). These TCRs come from a woman aged 45-65 years in a cohort exposed to, infected with or recovered from COVID-19 (not recorded which).

DNA of the CDR3: TGTGCCAGCAGCTTAGGCCTAGCGGGGGGGCTTGGAAATGAGCAGTTCTTC. Translated: CASSLGLAGGLGNEQFF. The J gene is TRBJ2-1, the V gene TRBV7-2; 12 bases are a match to TRBD2. The trim removed 1 base at V and 7 bases at J, leaving 8 bases unmatched. In germline, CDR1 is SGHTA, CDR2 FQGNSA. This CDR3 is built from 17 residues.

This clone was seen just once. V usage is TRBV28 and J usage is TRBJ2-3, with 7 bases aligning to TRBD2. Germline loops: CDR1 MDHEN, CDR2 SYDVKM. J gave up 2 bases and V 6 bases, and 11 bases lay outside the gene matches. The CDR3 covers 16 residues. CDR3 DNA: TGTGCCAGCAGCGGAGCGGGACGATTCCCCACAGATACGCAGTATTTT. This codes for CASSGAGRFPTDTQYF.

The chain recombines TRBV6-5 with TRBJ1-1; D is unclear. CDR3 length equals 12 residues. V was pared by 6 bases and J by 1 base, with 6 bases between. Germline values: CDR1 MNHEY, CDR2 SVGAGI. CDR3 sequence reads: CASRLQNTEAFF. In nucleotides, the CDR3 is TGTGCCAGCAGACTGCAGAACACTGAAGCTTTCTTT.

This clone was counted between two and nine times. The gene calls are TRBV11-2 and TRBJ2-1, with 7 nucleotides matching TRBD1. Trimming cost V 5 bases and J 6 bases; bases outside gene matches: 4. The CDR3 totals 13 residues. The germline gives CDR1 SGHAT, CDR2 FQNNGV. CDR3 protein: CASSADRVNEQFF. CDR3 nucleotides: TGTGCCAGCAGCGCAGACAGGGTCAATGAGCAGTTCTTC.

The V and J genes are TRBV11-2 and TRBJ2-1, with D hard to call. From germline, CDR1 is SGHAT and CDR2 FQNNGV. The CDR3 is 17 amino acids. With 5 bases removed from V and 7 bases from J, the gap between germline ends came to 24 bases. The CDR3 reads CASSRRGLQGPSNEQFF. The CDR3 DNA reads TGTGCCAGCAGCCGCCGAGGTCTCCAAGGTCCATCGAATGAGCAGTTCTTC.

The J gene is TRBJ2-3, the V gene TRBV10-3; the match to TRBD2 covers 9 bases. Germline assignment: CDR1 ENHRY and CDR2 SYGVKD. J was trimmed by 6 bases and V by 0 bases; bases with no gene match: 4. The CDR3 sequence is 15 residues long. This CDR3 is CAISESRLAADTQYF. The CDR3 region has the DNA TGTGCCATCAGTGAGTCGCGACTAGCGGCGGATACGCAGTATTTT.